This T cell receptor (beta chain) was identified in a study of T cells in Graves' hyperthyroidism and ophthalmopathy. The study, taken as a whole, reports: By a 13 V-J model, ophthalmopathy was set apart from stable hyperthyroidism.

Patients were excluded for uncontrolled infection, other autoimmune disease, pregnancy or lactation. As to this clonotype: Its antigen is unidentified.

The source material, RNA transcripts, was used to amplify TCR beta CDR3 regions. A first-round RT-PCR of the TCR CDR3 used the HTBI primer set. Using its own MiXCR run on the multiplex PCR reads, TCRdb lists one record per CDR3 protein. Of about 700,000 distinct CDR3 sequences in the sample, 14% were seen once. The sample was blood. This receptor was obtained from a woman aged 18-29 years with Graves' hyperthyroidism.

The CDR3 DNA sequence: TGTGCCAGCAGTTACTCGGTGTTGGGGACCTATGGCTACACCTTC. Its translation: CASSYSVLGTYGYTF. The V gene is TRBV6-6, the J gene TRBJ1-2; weak D call: TRBD1 (5 bases). Germline CDR1 MNHNY, CDR2 SVGAGI (reference sequence). V was trimmed by 0 bases and J by 4 bases, leaving 12 bases between them. The CDR3 contains 15 residues.